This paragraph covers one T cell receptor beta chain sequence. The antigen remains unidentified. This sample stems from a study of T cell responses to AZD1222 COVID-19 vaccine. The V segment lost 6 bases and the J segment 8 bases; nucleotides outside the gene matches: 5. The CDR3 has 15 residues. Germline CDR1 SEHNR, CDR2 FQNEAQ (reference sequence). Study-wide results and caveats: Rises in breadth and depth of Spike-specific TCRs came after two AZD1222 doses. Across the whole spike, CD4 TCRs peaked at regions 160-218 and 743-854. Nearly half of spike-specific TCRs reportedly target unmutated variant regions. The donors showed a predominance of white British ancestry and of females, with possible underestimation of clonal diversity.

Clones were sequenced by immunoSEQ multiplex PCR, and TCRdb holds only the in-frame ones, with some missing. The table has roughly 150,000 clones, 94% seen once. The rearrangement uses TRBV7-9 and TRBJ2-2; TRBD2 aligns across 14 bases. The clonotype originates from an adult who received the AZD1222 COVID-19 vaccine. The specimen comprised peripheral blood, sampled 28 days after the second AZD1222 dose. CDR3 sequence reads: CASRGLAGDTGELFF. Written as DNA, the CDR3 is TGTGCCAGCAGGGGACTAGCGGGAGATACGGGGGAGCTGTTTTTT. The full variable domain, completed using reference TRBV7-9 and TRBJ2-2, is DTGVSQNPRHKITKRGQNVTFRCDPISEHNRLYWYRQTLGQGPEFLTYFQNEAQLEKSRLLSDRFSAERPKGSFSTLEIQRTEQGDSAMYLCASRGLAGDTGELFFGEGSRLTVL.